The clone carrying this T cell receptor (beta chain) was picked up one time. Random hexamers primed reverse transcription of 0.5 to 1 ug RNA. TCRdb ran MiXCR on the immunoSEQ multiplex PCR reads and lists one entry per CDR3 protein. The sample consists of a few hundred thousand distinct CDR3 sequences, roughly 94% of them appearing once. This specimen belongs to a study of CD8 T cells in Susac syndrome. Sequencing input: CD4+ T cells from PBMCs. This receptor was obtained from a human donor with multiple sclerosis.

The CDR3 spells CSAERNWETQYF. CDR3 bases: TGCAGTGCCGAGCGAAATTGGGAGACCCAGTACTTC. The chain has TRBV20-1 and TRBJ2-5; D ambiguous. Trimming left V 6 bases short and J 5 bases short, with 13 bases between. This CDR3 contains 12 residues. The V gene's germline CDR1 is DFQATT and CDR2 SNEGSKA (reference sequence).